Listed here are 4 T cell receptor beta chains from one sample, sequenced in a study of T cells in Graves' hyperthyroidism and ophthalmopathy. Authors of the study amplified TCR beta CDR3 regions from RNA transcripts. A set of HTBI primers served as the primers for a first-round RT-PCR of the TCR CDR3. MiXCR, applied by TCRdb to the multiplex PCR reads, yields one record per CDR3 protein. The sample holds under 350,000 distinct CDR3 sequences, around 13% seen once. The sequenced sample consisted of blood. The receptors were sampled from a woman aged 40 to 55 with Graves' hyperthyroidism.

The table lists this clonotype with many counts. V and J are TRBV7-2 and TRBJ2-1; no firm D call. The length of the CDR3 is 12 residues. V was clipped by 3 bases and J by 8 bases, with 8 bases between them. Germline V gene sequence: CDR1 SGHTA, CDR2 FQGNSA. CDR3 coding DNA: TGTGCCAGCAGCTTCGATTATTATGAGCAGTTCTTC. This translates into CASSFDYYEQFF. Looking up the rest from reference TRBV7-2 and TRBJ2-1 gives the full variable domain: GAGVSQSPSNKVTEKGKDVELRCDPISGHTALYWYRQSLGQGLEFLIYFQGNSAPDKSGLPSDRFSAERTGGSVSTLTIQRTQQEDSAVYLCASSFDYYEQFFGPGTRLTVL.

The chain employs TRBV3-1 and TRBJ2-1, with TRBD2 identical over 8 bases. This CDR3 is 14 amino acids long. The V gene end was trimmed by 4 bases and the J gene end by 5 bases; junction bases not matched to a gene: 4. The germline V gene has CDR1 LGHDT and CDR2 YNNKEL (reference sequence). The CDR3 nucleotides read TGTGCCAGCAGCCTGGGACTAGTTGACAATGAGCAGTTCTTC. Protein sequence: CASSLGLVDNEQFF.

The chain joins TRBV4-1 to TRBJ2-3, with 9 positions matching TRBD2. CDR3 length: 15 amino acids. Per the germline V gene, CDR1 is MGHRA and CDR2 is YSYEKL. V shed 4 bases and J 4 bases; nucleotides not matched to a gene: 6. CDR3 DNA sequence: TGCGCCAGCAGCCGGGTAGCGGGAGTGGCAGATACGCAGTATTTT. Translated: CASSRVAGVADTQYF.

At least ten counts were recorded for this clonotype. V gene TRBV28 combines with J gene TRBJ2-5, with 16 bases aligning to TRBD2. Germline V lookup: CDR1 MDHEN, CDR2 SYDVKM. This CDR3 has 19 residues. V lost 2 bases, J lost 2 bases, and 8 bases stayed unmatched. CDR3 sequence: CASSLVIPGLAGGQETQYF. DNA for the CDR3: TGTGCCAGCAGTTTAGTAATTCCGGGACTAGCGGGAGGGCAAGAGACCCAGTACTTC.